These 32 T cell receptor beta chains originate from one sample sequenced in a study of regulatory T cells in long-lasting Graves disease. Noted time point: newly diagnosed GD, antithyroid drugs for less than 3 months. Isolated PBMC RNA provided the starting material for the TCR library. Arm-PCR with iRepertoire HTBI primers amplified the CDR3 regions for these TCR beta libraries. Using its own MiXCR run on the multiplex PCR reads, TCRdb lists one record per CDR3 protein. Of approximately 480,000 distinct CDR3 sequences listed, roughly 15% are singletons. These data were also filed under a second study, of T cells in Graves' hyperthyroidism and ophthalmopathy.

The sample was peripheral blood mononuclear cells (PBMCs), taken at new diagnosis, from a patient treated with antithyroid drugs. The receptor set was obtained from a man between 35 and 55 years old with Graves disease.

This clonotype has at least ten counts. The chain couples TRBV28 to TRBJ1-5; perhaps TRBD1 as D (5 bases). This CDR3 has 14 residues. The V gene lost 7 bases and the J gene lost 7 bases, with 17 bases spanning the gap. Per the germline V gene, CDR1 is MDHEN and CDR2 is SYDVKM. The chain's CDR3 is CASTLQEGGQPQHF. The CDR3 region has the DNA TGTGCCAGCACTCTACAGGAGGGAGGGCAGCCCCAGCATTTT. The full variable domain, in which reference TRBV28 and TRBJ1-5 provide the parts outside the CDR3, is DVKVTQSSRYLVKRTGEKVFLECVQDMDHENMFWYRQDPGLGLRLIYFSYDVKMKEKGDIPEGYSVSREKKERFSLILESASTNQTSMYLCASTLQEGGQPQHFGDGTRLSIL.

This clonotype was recorded many times. The chain employs TRBV11-3 and TRBJ2-5; tentative D call: TRBD1 (6 bases). The V gene lost 3 bases and the J gene lost 4 bases, with 12 bases spanning the gap. CDR3 length: 14 amino acids. Germline V CDR1 and CDR2: SGHNT, YENEEA. CDR3 in amino acids: CASSFITGRETQYF. The CDR3, as DNA: TGTGCCAGCAGCTTTATAACAGGGAGAGAGACCCAGTACTTC. Looking up the rest from reference TRBV11-3 and TRBJ2-5 gives the full variable domain: EAGVVQSPRYKIIEKKQPVAFWCNPISGHNTLYWYLQNLGQGPELLIRYENEEAVDDSQLPKDRFSAERLKGVDSTLKIQPAELGDSAVYLCASSFITGRETQYFGPGTRLLVL.

This clonotype was seen only once. One end of the junction varies from germline; a read error may be responsible. The V call is TRBV29-1, the J call TRBJ2-1; TRBD1 aligns across 9 bases. The CDR3 has 13 amino acids. Per the germline V gene, CDR1 is SQVTM and CDR2 is ANQGSEA. The CDR3 sequence: CSVGTGSYNGQFF. The DNA of the CDR3 is TGCAGCGTCGGGACAGGGTCCTACAATGGGCAGTTCTTC.

This clonotype has ten or more counts. The chain employs TRBV7-6 and TRBJ2-7, with D possibly TRBD2 on 5 matching bases. V shed 0 bases and J shed 4 bases, with 13 bases lying between them. This CDR3 contains 15 residues. The germline CDR1 and CDR2 sequences are SGHVS and FNYEAQ. The CDR3 reads CASSLAPGIAYEQYF. As DNA, the CDR3 is TGTGCCAGCAGCTTAGCGCCCGGGATTGCTTACGAGCAGTACTTC.

The chain couples TRBV29-1 to TRBJ1-1; the D is unclear. Trimming pared 8 bases from V and 5 bases from J, leaving 15 bases between. The V gene's germline CDR1 is SQVTM and CDR2 ANQGSEA. CDR3 length: 12 amino acids. The CDR3 sequence: CSSIVGGTEAFF. In nucleotides, the CDR3 is TGCAGCTCGATCGTGGGTGGTACTGAAGCTTTCTTT.

This clonotype was seen many times. This sequence joins TRBV5-5 and TRBJ1-2; the D gene is possibly TRBD1 (5 bases). The germline CDR1 and CDR2 sequences are SGHKS and YYEKEE (reference sequence). The CDR3 sequence is 11 residues long. The germline V and J ends were trimmed by 2 bases and 10 bases, with 9 bases remaining between them. The CDR3 region has the DNA TGTGCCAGCAGCTTCGGGGCGGTCTACACCTTC. It encodes CASSFGAVYTF.

Only a few counts were recorded for this clonotype. V usage is TRBV7-9 and J usage is TRBJ1-6; no reliable D call. Germline assignment: CDR1 SEHNR and CDR2 FQNEAQ (reference sequence). CDR3 length: 12 residues. V was clipped by 3 bases and J by 8 bases, with 5 bases between them. The CDR3 nucleotides read TGTGCCAGCAGCTTGACGGATTCACCCCTCCACTTT. It is translated as CASSLTDSPLHF.

The chain recombines TRBV6-1 with TRBJ2-2; D remains ambiguous. V was cut by 5 bases and J by 3 bases, with 7 bases left in between. The CDR3 loop spans 13 amino acids. Germline V gene sequence: CDR1 MNHNS, CDR2 SASEGT. CDR3 amino acids: CASSLYHTGELFF. CDR3 DNA sequence: TGTGCCAGCAGTCTCTACCACACCGGGGAGCTGTTTTTT.

The genes are TRBV19 and TRBJ2-2, with a possible D match to TRBD2 (6 bases). Germline assignment: CDR1 LNHDA and CDR2 SQIVND (reference sequence). Deletions cut 4 bases from V and 6 bases from J, with 9 bases between. The CDR3 runs to 13 residues. DNA for the CDR3: TGTGCCAGTAGTAGGGACTTCGCCGGGGAGCTGTTTTTT. Translation gives CASSRDFAGELFF.

This rearrangement joins TRBV4-1 to TRBJ2-1; 10 nucleotides align to TRBD1. V lost 4 bases, J lost 7 bases, and 16 bases stayed unmatched. CDR1 MGHRA and CDR2 YSYEKL come from the germline V gene. This CDR3 has 18 residues. In DNA, the CDR3 is TGCGCCAGCAGCCTAAAACCCGGGGGACAGGGGAGGCTAAATGAGCAGTTCTTC. It codes for CASSLKPGGQGRLNEQFF.

In this sample, this clonotype turned up many times. V is TRBV29-1 and J is TRBJ1-1, with unresolved D. The CDR3 is 12 amino acids. From germline, CDR1 is SQVTM and CDR2 ANQGSEA. Between the trimmed V and J ends, which lost 7 bases and 0 bases, there was a span of 9 bases. The CDR3 nucleotides are TGCAGCGCTGGACGGATGAACACTGAAGCTTTCTTT. Protein sequence: CSAGRMNTEAFF.

This clonotype occurred a few times. This clone may be a read error of a much larger clone one base away. J is TRBJ2-7 and V is TRBV5-6, with 8 bases that match TRBD1. The CDR3 sequence is 13 residues long. The germline CDR1 and CDR2 sequences are SGHDT and YYEEEE. J gave up 6 bases and V 4 bases, and 6 bases lay outside the gene matches. The CDR3 coding sequence is TGTGCCAGCAGCCGGGACAGGCAGACCGAGCAGTACTTC. Its translation: CASSRDRQTEQYF. Supplemented by reference TRBV5-6 and TRBJ2-7, the full variable domain reads DAGVTQSPTHLIKTRGQQVTLRCSPKSGHDTVSWYQQALGQGPQFIFQYYEEEERQRGNFPDRFSGHQFPNYSSELNVNALLLGDSALYLCASSRDRQTEQYFGPGTRLTVT.

The rearrangement uses TRBV10-3 and TRBJ2-1, with 9 bases identical to TRBD2. Germline lookup yields CDR1 ENHRY and CDR2 SYGVKD. This CDR3 comprises 15 residues. With 0 bases clipped from V and 11 bases from J, the junction kept 8 bases outside the gene matches. Written as DNA, the CDR3 is TGTGCCATCAGTGAGTCGGGGCGAGCGGGAGGCCAGCAGTTCTTC. Translating it yields CAISESGRAGGQQFF.

This clonotype has more than one count but fewer than ten. The V call is TRBV19, the J call TRBJ2-1, with 10 bases lining up with TRBD2. The CDR3 loop spans 16 amino acids. Germline V gives CDR1 LNHDA, CDR2 SQIVND (reference sequence). The V gene end was trimmed by 3 bases and the J gene end by 7 bases; junction bases not matched to a gene: 9. In DNA form, the CDR3 reads TGTGCCAGTAGTATCCCCAGCGGGAGGGGGTGGAATGAGCAGTTCTTC. As protein: CASSIPSGRGWNEQFF.

Points on this clonotype: The junction differs from germline at one of its ends, possibly a read error. The chain is built from TRBV7-3 and TRBJ1-5; D unresolved. CDR3 length: 16 residues. The V gene's germline CDR1 is SGHTA and CDR2 FQGTGA. CDR3 protein: CASSLASLGRNQPQHF. The CDR3 DNA reads TGCGCCAGCAGCTTAGCCTCCTTAGGGCGGAATCAGCCCCAGCATTTT. The full variable domain, rest sourced from reference TRBV7-3 and TRBJ1-5, is GAGVSQTPSNKVTEKGKYVELRCDPISGHTALYWYRQSLGQGPEFLIYFQGTGAADDSGLPNDRFFAVRPEGSVSTLKIQRTERGDSAVYLCASSLASLGRNQPQHFGDGTRLSIL.

This clonotype showed up many times. The V call is TRBV12-3 or TRBV12-4, the J call TRBJ1-5; tentative D call: TRBD1 (5 bases). This CDR3 is built from 18 residues. Deletions cut 1 base from V and 3 bases from J, with 19 bases between. The CDR3 here is CASSLELGGWGYNQPQHF. The CDR3 nucleotides are TGTGCCAGCAGTTTAGAGCTTGGGGGGTGGGGGTACAATCAGCCCCAGCATTTT.

The chain uses TRBV12-5 and TRBJ2-6, with D possibly TRBD1 on 6 matching bases. This CDR3 is built from 18 residues. With 0 bases removed from V and 0 bases from J, the gap between germline ends came to 12 bases. The germline V gene has CDR1 LGHNT and CDR2 FRNRAP. CDR3 nucleotides: TGTGCTAGTGGTTTGGTACTCGGACAGAGCTCTGGGGCCAACGTCCTGACTTTC. Translation gives CASGLVLGQSSGANVLTF.

This clonotype was counted a few times. The rearrangement links TRBV9 to TRBJ1-3, with D uncertain. The CDR3 is 15 amino acids. Trimming cost V 4 bases and J 0 bases, with 11 bases left between them. The germline CDR1 and CDR2 sequences are SGDLS and YYNGEE. In DNA form, the CDR3 reads TGTGCCAGCAGCCCCGATGTGGACTCTGGAAACACCATATATTTT. Its protein is CASSPDVDSGNTIYF.

This clonotype was seen repeatedly, ten times or more. The chain links TRBV7-9 to TRBJ2-3, with 8 bases matching TRBD1. The CDR3 spans 13 residues. Germline lookup yields CDR1 SEHNR and CDR2 FQNEAQ (reference sequence). V lost 5 bases, J lost 4 bases, and 2 bases stayed unmatched. CDR3 amino acids: CASSRQGSDTQYF. In DNA form, the CDR3 reads TGTGCCAGCAGCCGACAGGGGTCAGATACGCAGTATTTT.

This clonotype has a handful of counts. This chain links TRBV5-6 with TRBJ2-7; the D gene is possibly TRBD1 (5 bases). The CDR3 has 13 residues. Trimming removed 4 bases from V and 2 bases from J, with 10 bases in between. Germline V gene data show CDR1 as SGHDT and CDR2 as YYEEEE. The CDR3 region has the DNA TGTGCCAGCAGCCCCTCCAGGGCCTACGAGCAGTACTTC. It encodes CASSPSRAYEQYF.

This clonotype was seen more than once but under ten times. The chain combines TRBV2 with TRBJ1-1; 7 bases are shared with TRBD1. V trimming: 6 bases; J trimming: 6 bases; junction bases outside the gene matches: 7. Germline CDR1 reads SNHLY; CDR2 reads FYNNEI. This CDR3 has 13 amino acids. CDR3 nucleotide sequence: TGTGCCAGCAGGAAGACAGGGAGTTCTGAAGCTTTCTTT. Amino acids: CASRKTGSSEAFF.

On this clonotype itself: One base away lies a much larger clone, so this may be a sequencing read error. Because it lacks the conserved phenylalanine or tryptophan at the end, this CDR3 is likely a read error. This chain uses TRBV11-3 with TRBJ2-7; D is undetermined. Trimming took 0 bases from V and 1 from J, leaving 10 bases between them. The CDR3 loop spans 15 amino acids. Per germline, CDR1 SGHNT and CDR2 YENEEA. DNA of the CDR3: TGTGCCAGCAGCTTAGACTCGGCTGGTTCCTACGAGCAGTACCTC. Translating it yields CASSLDSAGSYEQYL.

This clonotype was seen a few times. The chain uses TRBV10-3 and TRBJ2-1; D is unclear. CDR3 length equals 11 residues. Germline V gene lookup returns CDR1 ENHRY and CDR2 SYGVKD. The DNA of the CDR3 is TGTGCTACATCCAGCGTCGATGAGCAGTTCTTC. It is translated as CATSSVDEQFF.

This clonotype was observed many times. The CDR3, as DNA: TGTGCCAGCAGGCCTACAGGGATCGGCGAGCAGTACTTC. As protein: CASRPTGIGEQYF. The chain is built from TRBV6-2 or TRBV6-3 and TRBJ2-7; a weak D match, TRBD1 (6 bases). Trimming stripped 6 bases from V and 6 bases from J, with 15 bases between. The CDR3 totals 13 residues. The germline CDR1 and CDR2 sequences are MNHEY and SVGEGT.

This clonotype was found many times. The V and J genes are TRBV20-1 and TRBJ2-3; D is uncertain. The CDR3 contains 14 residues. CDR1 is DFQATT, CDR2 SNEGSKA, per germline (reference sequence). The V end was cut by 2 bases, the J end by 6 bases, with 15 bases between. The CDR3 is CSARSGRTGDTQYF. For the CDR3, the DNA is TGCAGTGCTAGATCCGGACGGACCGGTGATACGCAGTATTTT.

The CDR3 DNA is TGTGCCAGCAGGCCAACCGGGACAGAAAGCGAAAAACTGTTTTTT. This encodes CASRPTGTESEKLFF. The gene calls are TRBV28 and TRBJ1-4; 7 bases fit TRBD1. CDR1 is MDHEN and CDR2 is SYDVKM in the germline V gene. V lost 6 bases and J lost 8; bases outside the gene matches: 12. The CDR3 has 15 amino acids.

There are a few counts of this clonotype. The chain joins TRBV9 to TRBJ2-2; D is undetermined. Germline V gene sequence: CDR1 SGDLS, CDR2 YYNGEE. Between the trimmed V and J ends, which lost 3 bases and 1 base, there was a span of 13 bases. The CDR3 totals 16 residues. Written as DNA, the CDR3 is TGTGCCAGCAGCGCTTCGGCCCTTATGAACACCGGGGAGCTGTTTTTT. Translated, it gives CASSASALMNTGELFF.

The rearrangement joins TRBV5-1 to TRBJ1-1, with D possibly being TRBD1 (5 bases). Germline-derived CDR1 and CDR2 are SGHRS and YFSETQ. V was clipped by 5 bases and J by 7 bases, with 33 bases between them. The CDR3 is 19 residues long. The chain's CDR3 is CASRQGGSEAGGMIGEAFF. The CDR3 DNA follows: TGCGCCAGCAGACAAGGCGGGAGTGAGGCCGGGGGGATGATCGGTGAAGCTTTCTTT.

This clonotype was counted many times. The chain links TRBV12-3 or TRBV12-4 to TRBJ2-2, with D uncertain. The CDR3 totals 12 residues. Trimming removed 5 bases at V and 3 bases at J, with 4 bases between. This chain's CDR3 is CASSQDTGELFF. CDR3 nucleotides: TGTGCCAGCAGTCAGGACACCGGGGAGCTGTTTTTT.

In this sample, this clonotype turned up many times. CDR3 residues: CASSVATSGGNTGELFF. CDR3 sequence (DNA): TGTGCCAGCAGTGTGGCCACTAGCGGGGGGAACACCGGGGAGCTGTTTTTT. The rearrangement links TRBV5-4 to TRBJ2-2, with 11 bases matching TRBD2. Unmatched junction bases numbered 7, after V lost 5 bases and J lost 1 base. This CDR3 is 17 amino acids long. Germline CDR1 is SGHNT and CDR2 is YYREEE (reference sequence).

This clonotype was observed a handful of times. An end of the junction differs from the germline gene, which may be a read error. Written as DNA, the CDR3 is TGTGCCGCCAGTGATCCTACGACAGGGCGGGATGGCTACACCTTC. The encoded protein is CAASDPTTGRDGYTF. The chain joins TRBV24-1 to TRBJ1-2, with TRBD1 matching over 7 bases. CDR3 length: 15 residues. From germline, CDR1 is KGHDR and CDR2 SFDVKD.

This clonotype was counted a few times. This chain connects TRBV9 to TRBJ2-2, with 7 bases fitting TRBD2. V shed 0 bases, J shed 0 bases, and the junction held 2 bases outside the gene matches. CDR3 length: 16 amino acids. CDR1 and CDR2 from the germline V gene are SGDLS and YYNGEE. The CDR3 DNA reads as TGTGCCAGCAGCGTAGCTAGCGGCCCGAACACCGGGGAGCTGTTTTTT. It specifies CASSVASGPNTGELFF.